A single sample is the source of the 32 T cell receptor beta chains below, sequenced in a study of blood T cell repertoires in COVID-19. Here immunoSEQ multiplex PCR was the method, and the copy in TCRdb shows in-frame clones only, minus some. The table lists some 270,000 clones, approximately 84% of them singletons. Sequencing was performed on peripheral blood. The receptors derive from a person in their 70s with COVID-19, enrolled during active disease.

V and J are TRBV6-1 and TRBJ1-4, with D possibly TRBD1 on 5 matching bases. The CDR3 sequence is 15 residues long. The germline gives CDR1 MNHNS, CDR2 SASEGT. V lost 3 bases and J lost 7, with 15 bases in between. The CDR3 DNA is TGTGCCAGCAGTGAGGGAAGGCAGGGTGGTGAAAAACTGTTTTTT. It is translated as CASSEGRQGGEKLFF.

V is TRBV7-2 and J is TRBJ2-1; D is possibly TRBD1 (6 bases). CDR3 length: 15 amino acids. Trimming took 1 base from V and 5 from J, leaving 12 bases between them. Germline V CDR1 and CDR2: SGHTA, FQGNSA. CDR3 protein: CASSLGQVVNNEQFF. The CDR3 coding sequence is TGTGCCAGCAGCTTAGGACAGGTCGTCAACAATGAGCAGTTCTTC.

The chain uses TRBV24-1 and TRBJ2-3; 9 nucleotides agree with TRBD1. V shed 5 bases, J shed 4 bases, and the junction held 6 bases outside the gene matches. Per the germline V gene, CDR1 is KGHDR and CDR2 is SFDVKD. The CDR3 covers 15 residues. The CDR3 region is CATSVTGGGADTQYF. CDR3 nucleotide sequence: TGTGCCACCAGTGTCACAGGGGGCGGCGCAGATACGCAGTATTTT.

This clone appeared a few times. This chain links TRBV4-2 with TRBJ1-5; D is possibly TRBD1 (6 bases). CDR3 length: 14 amino acids. V shed 0 bases and J shed 5 bases, with 8 bases lying between them. Germline V gives CDR1 LGHNA, CDR2 YNFKEQ. The CDR3 spells CASSQDTGYQPQHF. The CDR3 DNA sequence: TGTGCCAGCAGCCAAGATACAGGGTATCAGCCCCAGCATTTT.

The chain couples TRBV6-2 or TRBV6-3 to TRBJ2-3; 8 bases line up with TRBD2. The CDR3 loop spans 16 amino acids. With V trimmed by 0 bases and J by 5 bases, 7 bases remained unmatched. Germline CDR1 and CDR2: MNHEY and SVGEGT. The CDR3, as DNA: TGTGCCAGCAGTTACTCCCGGCGGGAGGATGTAGATACGCAGTATTTT. Its protein product is CASSYSRREDVDTQYF.

This clone was picked up one time. V gene TRBV18 combines with J gene TRBJ1-1; D call uncertain. Germline V gene data show CDR1 as KGHSH and CDR2 as LQKENI. The CDR3 is 15 residues long. Deletions cut 2 bases from V and 0 bases from J, with 10 bases between. This CDR3 reads CASSPFVAVNTEAFF. Here the CDR3 DNA reads TGTGCCAGCTCACCATTTGTTGCGGTGAACACTGAAGCTTTCTTT. The full variable domain, its missing parts supplied by reference TRBV18 and TRBJ1-1, is NAGVMQNPRHLVRRRGQEARLRCSPMKGHSHVYWYRQLPEEGLKFMVYLQKENIIDESGMPKERFSAEFPKEGPSILRIQQVVRGDSAAYFCASSPFVAVNTEAFFGQGTRLTVV.

The rearrangement links TRBV28 to TRBJ2-1; no reliable D call. CDR1 and CDR2 (germline): MDHEN, SYDVKM. The CDR3 length is 12 residues. Trimming removed 0 bases at V and 12 bases at J, with 9 bases between. CDR3 amino acids: CASSLWSVGQFF. As DNA, the CDR3 is TGTGCCAGCAGTTTATGGTCGGTTGGGCAGTTCTTC. Based on the CDR3 plus reference TRBV28 and TRBJ2-1, the full variable domain is DVKVTQSSRYLVKRTGEKVFLECVQDMDHENMFWYRQDPGLGLRLIYFSYDVKMKEKGDIPEGYSVSREKKERFSLILESASTNQTSMYLCASSLWSVGQFFGPGTRLTVL.

The V and J genes are TRBV14 and TRBJ2-3; 8 nucleotides agree with TRBD2. CDR1 is SGHDN and CDR2 is FVKESK in the germline V gene. This CDR3 is built from 14 residues. With V trimmed by 7 bases and J by 2 bases, 5 bases remained unmatched. The CDR3 DNA reads TGTGCCAGCAAGCGGGGGCGATCCACAGATACGCAGTATTTT. This encodes CASKRGRSTDTQYF.

This chain connects TRBV11-1 to TRBJ2-2; TRBD1 is a possible D gene (5 bases). V gave up 1 base and J gave up 2 bases, with 11 bases separating them. The length of the CDR3 is 16 residues. The V gene's germline CDR1 is SGHAT and CDR2 FQDESV (reference sequence). The CDR3 nucleotides are TGTGCCAGCAGCTTAGTCCCAGGGCTCAACACCGGGGAGCTGTTTTTT. Its translation: CASSLVPGLNTGELFF.

The rearrangement joins TRBV19 to TRBJ1-5; D may be TRBD1 (5 bases). The CDR3 loop spans 14 amino acids. From germline, CDR1 is LNHDA and CDR2 SQIVND (reference sequence). V was clipped by 10 bases and J by 7 bases, with 20 bases between them. The CDR3 spells CATSYGGYFQPQHF. The CDR3 DNA reads as TGTGCCACCTCCTACGGGGGATATTTCCAGCCCCAGCATTTT.

The chain has TRBV6-5 and TRBJ1-2, with D possibly TRBD1 on 6 matching bases. V lost 2 bases and J 7 bases, leaving 11 bases between the germline ends. Germline assignment: CDR1 MNHEY and CDR2 SVGAGI. CDR3 length: 13 residues. CDR3 in amino acids: CASSYLQGSGYTF. CDR3 sequence (DNA): TGTGCCAGCAGTTACCTACAGGGTAGTGGCTACACCTTC.

The V call is TRBV4-1, the J call TRBJ2-7; perhaps TRBD2 as D (6 bases). There are 13 residues in the CDR3. Germline V gene sequence: CDR1 MGHRA, CDR2 YSYEKL. V was trimmed by 4 bases and J by 3 bases, leaving 10 bases between them. The CDR3 DNA follows: TGCGCCAGCAGCCTGGGACTTCTCTACGAGCAGTACTTC. Protein sequence: CASSLGLLYEQYF.

This clone occurred a few times. This chain joins TRBV2 and TRBJ2-2, with D possibly matching TRBD2 (6 bases). CDR1 and CDR2 from the germline V gene are SNHLY and FYNNEI. Trimming shortened V by 8 bases and J by 4 bases, and 17 bases separated the two germline ends. The CDR3 has 15 amino acids. CDR3 amino acids: CASWAGTLSTGELFF. For the CDR3, the DNA is TGTGCCAGCTGGGCCGGGACTTTATCCACCGGGGAGCTGTTTTTT.

V gene TRBV14 combines with J gene TRBJ2-7; unclear D gene. This CDR3 contains 14 residues. Germline CDR1 reads SGHDN; CDR2 reads FVKESK. The germline V and J ends were trimmed by 4 bases and 0 bases, with 10 bases remaining between them. Here the CDR3 reads CASSRSLSSYEQYF. As DNA, the CDR3 is TGTGCCAGCAGCCGTTCTCTCAGCTCCTACGAGCAGTACTTC.

Concerning this clone itself: Other DNA sequences in this specimen translate into the identical CDR3. The rearrangement joins TRBV9 to TRBJ2-7; 9 bases agree with TRBD2. CDR1 and CDR2 (germline): SGDLS, YYNGEE. After removal of 0 bases from V and 2 bases from J, the junction contained 3 bases not matched to a gene. CDR3 length: 15 residues. The CDR3 DNA reads as TGTGCCAGCAGCGTAGGTAGCGGGGGCACCTACGAGCAGTACTTC. Protein product: CASSVGSGGTYEQYF.

V gene TRBV21-1 combines with J gene TRBJ2-1; TRBD2, as called in the table, went unchecked against the DNA. TRBV21-1 is an annotated pseudogene. This CDR3 contains 13 residues. CDR3 in DNA: TGTGCCAGCAGCAAAGTGTACGGGGGACGGACGTTCTTC. Its protein is CASSKVYGGRTFF.

V gene TRBV19 combines with J gene TRBJ1-5; the D is unclear. There are 15 residues in the CDR3. V lost 1 base and J 1 base, leaving 8 bases between the germline ends. Germline loops: CDR1 LNHDA, CDR2 SQIVND (reference sequence). In DNA form, the CDR3 reads TGTGCCAGTAGTATAGTGTCGGGAAGCAATCAGCCCCAGCATTTT. This translates into CASSIVSGSNQPQHF.

The rearrangement links TRBV6-4 to TRBJ1-6; D call uncertain. The V end was cut by 4 bases, the J end by 12 bases, with 13 bases between. CDR1 and CDR2 (germline): MRHNA, SNTAGT. The length of the CDR3 is 13 residues. The CDR3 protein is CASSAGGGEPLHF. In nucleotides, the CDR3 is TGTGCCAGCAGTGCCGGAGGTGGAGAACCCCTCCACTTT.

The V call is TRBV28, the J call TRBJ2-7, with TRBD2 matching over 13 bases. The junction had 7 bases not matched to a gene; V was cut back by 5 bases and J by 0 bases. CDR1 is MDHEN, CDR2 SYDVKM, per germline. This CDR3 is built from 17 residues. CDR3 nucleotides: TGTGCCAGCAGTGCCGCCGGGACTAGCGGGGACTCCTACGAGCAGTACTTC. This sequence encodes CASSAAGTSGDSYEQYF.

The chain uses TRBV29-1 and TRBJ1-1, with a weak D call TRBD1 (5 bases). CDR3 length: 14 residues. V shed 6 bases and J shed 1 base, with 15 bases lying between them. Germline values: CDR1 SQVTM, CDR2 ANQGSEA. The CDR3 protein is CSVDQGVSNTEAFF. CDR3 DNA sequence: TGCAGCGTGGACCAAGGGGTTTCGAACACTGAAGCTTTCTTT.

This clone was observed a handful of times. The CDR3 DNA reads TGCGCCAGCAGTGAGTCGACTCTTGACAGGGGTTTCATGAACACTGAAGCTTTCTTT. Protein product: CASSESTLDRGFMNTEAFF. This sequence joins TRBV10-1 and TRBJ1-1, with 8 bases identical to TRBD1. V gave up 0 bases and J gave up 0 bases; unmatched junction bases: 12. CDR3 size: 19 residues. Germline V gene lookup returns CDR1 WNHNN and CDR2 SYGVQD (reference sequence).

This clone has only one observation. V gene TRBV11-3 combines with J gene TRBJ2-3, with TRBD2 identical over 10 bases. Germline lookup yields CDR1 SGHNT and CDR2 YENEEA. The CDR3 spans 16 residues. V was pared by 1 base and J by 2 bases, with 3 bases of the junction left unmatched. The CDR3 is CASSLGLAGYTDTQYF. The CDR3 nucleotides read TGTGCCAGCAGCTTAGGACTAGCGGGTTACACAGATACGCAGTATTTT.

The table lists this clone with a few counts. V gene TRBV29-1 combines with J gene TRBJ2-2, with TRBD1 as a possible D gene (5 bases). Germline V gene data show CDR1 as SQVTM and CDR2 as ANQGSEA. V was shortened by 3 bases and J by 4 bases, with 12 bases between the two germline ends. The CDR3 covers 14 residues. The CDR3 DNA follows: TGCAGCGTTGACCAGGGATGGGGCACCGGGGAGCTGTTTTTT. It yields the protein CSVDQGWGTGELFF.

The gene calls are TRBV19 and TRBJ1-1, with D unresolved. The CDR3 totals 13 residues. CDR1 and CDR2 (germline): LNHDA, SQIVND (reference sequence). Trimming left V 5 bases short and J 4 bases short, with 11 bases between. As DNA, the CDR3 is TGTGCCAGTAGTTCCTCCCGCGGCACTGAAGCTTTCTTT. Protein: CASSSSRGTEAFF.

This rearrangement joins TRBV28 to TRBJ1-3, with D unresolved. The germline CDR1 and CDR2 sequences are MDHEN and SYDVKM. The CDR3 runs to 10 residues. This CDR3 is CGSSGNTIYF. The CDR3 bases are TGTGGGAGCTCTGGAAACACCATATATTTT.

The rearrangement links TRBV7-2 to TRBJ1-5; 8 bases agree with TRBD1. The germline gives CDR1 SGHTA, CDR2 FQGNSA. There are 15 residues in the CDR3. The trim removed 1 base at V and 5 bases at J, leaving 4 bases unmatched. The DNA for the CDR3 is TGTGCCAGCAGCTTAGGGACAGGGTTTTATCAGCCCCAGCATTTT. This codes for CASSLGTGFYQPQHF.

The chain joins TRBV5-4 to TRBJ1-1; no reliable D call. The germline CDR1 and CDR2 sequences are SGHNT and YYREEE (reference sequence). CDR3 length: 14 amino acids. The V gene lost 0 bases and the J gene lost 3 bases, with 9 bases spanning the gap. In DNA form, the CDR3 reads TGTGCCAGCAGCTTGGACCGCGGGGACACTGAAGCTTTCTTT. As protein: CASSLDRGDTEAFF.

This chain's CDR3 is CASSLSGTAMEKLFF. In DNA, the CDR3 is TGTGCCAGCAGCTTAAGTGGGACAGCGATGGAAAAACTGTTTTTT. The chain joins TRBV5-6 to TRBJ1-4; 7 positions match TRBD1. This CDR3 region has 15 residues. Unmatched junction bases numbered 9, after V lost 2 bases and J lost 8 bases. CDR1 SGHDT and CDR2 YYEEEE come from the germline V gene.

As concerns this clone: Distinct nucleotide sequences in the sample also encode this CDR3. The chain couples TRBV28 to TRBJ1-5, with D tentatively TRBD1 (6 bases). The CDR3 runs 12 residues. Germline assignment: CDR1 MDHEN and CDR2 SYDVKM. Between the trimmed V and J ends, which lost 8 bases and 3 bases, there was a span of 8 bases. In nucleotides, the CDR3 is TGTGCCAGCCGGACAGTCAATCAGCCCCAGCATTTT. Translation: CASRTVNQPQHF.

CDR3 amino acids: CASSIPSDRFYGYTF. Here the CDR3 DNA reads TGTGCCAGTAGTATACCCTCAGACAGGTTTTATGGCTACACCTTC. This sequence joins TRBV19 and TRBJ1-2, with a possible D match to TRBD1 (6 bases). This CDR3 contains 15 residues. The V gene's germline CDR1 is LNHDA and CDR2 SQIVND (reference sequence). The V end lost 2 bases, the J end lost 5 bases, and 15 bases lay between the germline ends.

This chain links TRBV7-3 with TRBJ1-1, with D perhaps TRBD1 (5 bases). Trimming cost V 2 bases and J 4 bases, with 11 bases left between them. The CDR3 has 14 amino acids. Germline lookup yields CDR1 SGHTA and CDR2 FQGTGA. The CDR3 region is CASSLLGEGTEAFF. The CDR3, as DNA: TGTGCCAGCAGCTTATTAGGGGAGGGCACTGAAGCTTTCTTT.

The chain combines TRBV6-2 or TRBV6-3 with TRBJ1-2; D ambiguous. Looked up from germline, CDR1 is MNHEY and CDR2 is SVGEGT. Between the trimmed V and J ends, which lost 6 bases and 6 bases, there was a span of 14 bases. The CDR3 spans 13 residues. Written as DNA, the CDR3 is TGTGCCAGCAGCCCCCCACTACCTAATGGCTACACCTTC. This sequence encodes CASSPPLPNGYTF.